Described below is a single T cell receptor beta chain sequence and its context. Its specificity is unknown. The data originate from a study of cytomegalovirus exposure and HLA in healthy donors. Study-level findings and limits: An analysis that came later showed most CMV-associated TCR beta chains appearing HLA-restricted.

With 60 Vbeta and 13 Jbeta primers, the PCR was carried out. Only in-frame clones appear in the TCRdb table, and some are missing; sequencing was by immunoSEQ multiplex PCR. Of 140,000 or so clones in the sample, over 60% were seen once. V was shortened by 2 bases and J by 4 bases, with 9 bases between the two germline ends. Per the germline V gene, CDR1 is SGHRS and CDR2 is YFSETQ. The CDR3 sequence is 14 residues long. This rearrangement joins TRBV5-1 to TRBJ2-2, with D possibly being TRBD1 (5 bases). This clonotype was obtained from a man aged 35-49 years in good health and CMV-seronegative. The sequenced sample consisted of PBMCs. CDR3 sequence (DNA): TGCGCCAGCAGCTTTGCAGGGTTCACCGGGGAGCTGTTTTTT. This sequence encodes CASSFAGFTGELFF. Variable domain in full (rest from reference TRBV5-1 and TRBJ2-2): KAGVTQTPRYLIKTRGQQVTLSCSPISGHRSVSWYQQTPGQGLQFLFEYFSETQRNKGNFPGRFSGRQFSNSRSEMNVSTLELGDSALYLCASSFAGFTGELFFGEGSRLTVL.